A single sample gave rise to the 8 T cell receptor beta chains below, sequenced in a study of T-cell memory formation after mild COVID-19. TCRdb reprocessed the 5' RACE reads with MiXCR, giving one entry per CDR3 protein. This sample has almost 250,000 distinct CDR3 sequences; approximately 15% occur once, and the top ten carry 2.1%. The material sequenced was PBMCs or a T cell subset sorted from them (not recorded which). These receptors were collected from an adult woman who had mild COVID-19 (a few samples of this study predate the infection). Cell type and time point are not known.

There are a few counts of this clonotype. The chain links TRBV5-1 to TRBJ2-3; D remains ambiguous. The CDR3 totals 13 residues. Germline V gene sequence: CDR1 SGHRS, CDR2 YFSETQ. Between the trimmed V and J ends, which lost 5 bases and 6 bases, there was a span of 13 bases. CDR3 in DNA: TGCGCCAGCAGAGGCCCTTTGGGGGATACGCAGTATTTT. Translating it yields CASRGPLGDTQYF.

This chain joins TRBV20-1 and TRBJ2-4; D remains unclear. CDR3 size: 10 residues. V was cut by 5 bases and J by 3 bases, with 2 bases left in between. Germline V CDR1 and CDR2: DFQATT, SNEGSKA (reference sequence). CDR3 region: CSAVKNIQYF. The CDR3 DNA reads TGCAGTGCTGTCAAAAACATTCAGTACTTC.

This rearrangement joins TRBV6-2 or TRBV6-3 to TRBJ1-1, with unresolved D. This CDR3 is 11 amino acids long. Germline V lookup: CDR1 MNHEY, CDR2 SVGEGT. Trimming removed 3 bases at V and 4 bases at J, with 3 bases between. CDR3 protein: CASSYFTEAFF. In DNA, the CDR3 is TGTGCCAGCAGTTATTTCACTGAAGCTTTCTTT.

This clonotype was observed a handful of times. This sequence joins TRBV5-1 and TRBJ1-1; tentatively, D is TRBD1 (6 bases). The CDR3 sequence is 15 residues long. Between the trimmed V and J ends, which lost 4 bases and 1 base, there was a span of 14 bases. The germline CDR1 and CDR2 sequences are SGHRS and YFSETQ. The CDR3 coding sequence is TGCGCCAGCAGCCTTGAGGGACACCAGAACACTGAAGCTTTCTTT. Translated, it gives CASSLEGHQNTEAFF. Variable domain in full (rest from reference TRBV5-1 and TRBJ1-1): KAGVTQTPRYLIKTRGQQVTLSCSPISGHRSVSWYQQTPGQGLQFLFEYFSETQRNKGNFPGRFSGRQFSNSRSEMNVSTLELGDSALYLCASSLEGHQNTEAFFGQGTRLTVV.

This clonotype was observed a handful of times. This rearrangement joins TRBV3-1 to TRBJ2-3, with 10 bases identical to TRBD1. The germline V gene has CDR1 LGHDT and CDR2 YNNKEL (reference sequence). V trimming: 1 base; J trimming: 4 bases; junction bases outside the gene matches: 5. This CDR3 has 16 residues. CDR3 DNA: TGTGCCAGCAGCCAAGCAGACAGGGGGCTGGCAGATACGCAGTATTTT. Protein product: CASSQADRGLADTQYF.

This clonotype has more than one count but fewer than ten. The V and J genes are TRBV19 and TRBJ1-1; D is undetermined. The CDR3 consists of 12 residues. Trimming cost V 4 bases and J 4 bases, with 7 bases left between them. Germline CDR1 and CDR2: LNHDA and SQIVND (reference sequence). The CDR3 region has the DNA TGTGCCAGTAGTAAACAAGGCACTGAAGCTTTCTTT. This sequence encodes CASSKQGTEAFF.

The chain's CDR3 is CASKPGQGAQEQYF. CDR3 in DNA: TGCGCCAGCAAACCGGGACAGGGGGCACAGGAGCAGTACTTC. This chain connects TRBV10-2 to TRBJ2-7, with 12 nucleotides matching TRBD1. This CDR3 comprises 14 residues. V dropped 7 bases and J dropped 7; count of bases not matched to a gene: 8. Germline V lookup: CDR1 WSHSY, CDR2 SAAADI.

The chain recombines TRBV20-1 with TRBJ2-7; 7 bases agree with TRBD2. Germline V gives CDR1 DFQATT, CDR2 SNEGSKA (reference sequence). The J segment lost 5 bases and the V segment lost 3 bases, leaving 10 bases of the junction unmatched. The CDR3 consists of 14 residues. The CDR3 protein is CSASLAGDTHEQYF. The CDR3 region has the DNA TGCAGTGCTAGCTTAGCGGGTGATACCCACGAGCAGTACTTC.